This entry features one T cell receptor (beta chain) sequence. No antigen is known for it. The data were obtained in a study of cytomegalovirus exposure and HLA in healthy donors. Amplification used 60 Vbeta primers and 13 Jbeta primers. TCRdb's table, derived via immunoSEQ multiplex PCR, lists solely in-frame clones and lacks some. The sample contains around 100,000 clones, about 88% of which appear only once. CDR1 and CDR2 (germline): SGHTA, FQGNSA. This CDR3 has 19 amino acids. Unmatched junction bases numbered 13, after V lost 4 bases and J lost 2 bases. Study observations and caveats: Cytomegalovirus-associated TCR beta chains were listed, numbering 150 to 200. TCR beta chain V- and J-gene trimming was linked, in a later analysis, to a missense variant in DCLRE1C.

This chain joins TRBV7-2 and TRBJ2-7, with 14 bases that match TRBD2. This TCR came from a man in his late teens or twenties in good health and CMV-seronegative. The sequencing sample was made of PBMCs. DNA for the CDR3: TGTGCCAGCAGCTCGGGCCCTGGGACTAGCGGGAGTCGGCCCTACGAGCAGTACTTC. This gives the protein CASSSGPGTSGSRPYEQYF.